These T cell receptor beta chains were read from a single sample in a study of shared clonotypes between healthy human individuals. The protocol was immunoSEQ multiplex PCR, while the TCRdb copy is restricted to in-frame clones and leaves out a portion. In the table there are some 2,000,000 clones, 85% to 95% of which are singletons. The source material was naive CD8+ T cells sorted from blood. These receptors came from a man in his late teens or twenties in good health. CDR3s include the opening cysteine and the closing phenylalanine or tryptophan. D genes are given only for firm matches. The listing skips clone size in some rows; elsewhere it reads once, few, many or a size class.

D gene: -; J gene: TRBJ1-1; V gene: TRBV4-2; clone size: -; CDR3 DNA: TGTGCCAGCAGCCCCAGTGGCCAGGAAGCTTTCTTT; CDR3 protein: CASSPSGQEAFF
D gene: -; J gene: TRBJ2-5; V gene: TRBV7-8; clone size: -; CDR3 DNA: TGTGCCAGCAGCTTAATGTTTTCCGGGGGACAAGAGACCCAGTACTTC; CDR3 protein: CASSLMFSGGQETQYF
D gene: TRBD2; J gene: TRBJ2-1; V gene: TRBV7-9; clone size: -; CDR3 DNA: TGTGCCAGCAGCTCCGTGAAGCGGGGCTCCTACAATGAGCAGTTCTTC; CDR3 protein: CASSSVKRGSYNEQFF
D gene: TRBD2; J gene: TRBJ2-7; V gene: TRBV10-1; clone size: -; CDR3 DNA: TGCGCCAGCAGTGATGGGCAGGGACTAGCGGGGGAGACCTACGAGCAGTACTTC; CDR3 protein: CASSDGQGLAGETYEQYF
D gene: TRBD2; J gene: TRBJ2-1; V gene: TRBV27; clone size: once; CDR3 DNA: TGTGCCAGCAGTTGGGGACTAGGGGACAATGAGCAGTTCTTC; CDR3 protein: CASSWGLGDNEQFF
D gene: TRBD1; J gene: TRBJ1-1; V gene: TRBV28; clone size: -; CDR3 DNA: TGTGCCAGCAAGGGACAGGTGGTTGAAGCTTTCTTT; CDR3 protein: CASKGQVVEAFF
D gene: -; J gene: TRBJ1-2; V gene: TRBV19; clone size: -; CDR3 DNA: TGTGCCAGTACCGGGGGGCGAGGCTACACCTTC; CDR3 protein: CASTGGRGYTF
D gene: TRBD1; J gene: TRBJ2-1; V gene: TRBV2; clone size: once; CDR3 DNA: TGTGCCAGATCCGCCGGGACAGGGACGGCTAGGAGCTCCTACAATGAGCAGTTCTTC; CDR3 protein: CARSAGTGTARSSYNEQFF
D gene: TRBD2; J gene: TRBJ2-2; V gene: TRBV11-2; clone size: -; CDR3 DNA: TGTGCCAGCAGCGCGCGACTAGCGGGGTTAGGCACCGGGGAGCTGTTTTTT; CDR3 protein: CASSARLAGLGTGELFF
D gene: -; J gene: TRBJ1-5; V gene: TRBV4-1; clone size: -; CDR3 DNA: TGCGCCAGCAGCCCTGATAGTGGTCAGCCCCAGCATTTT; CDR3 protein: CASSPDSGQPQHF
D gene: -; J gene: TRBJ2-5; V gene: TRBV6-5; clone size: -; CDR3 DNA: TGTGCCAGCAGAACCACAGGGGAGGAAGAGACCCAGTACTTC; CDR3 protein: CASRTTGEEETQYF
D gene: -; J gene: TRBJ2-7; V gene: TRBV27; clone size: -; CDR3 DNA: TGTGCCAGCAGGTCAGAGGGGGAGGGATACGAGCAGTACTTC; CDR3 protein: CASRSEGEGYEQYF
D gene: TRBD2; J gene: TRBJ2-5; V gene: TRBV11-2; clone size: -; CDR3 DNA: TGTGCCAGCAGCTTAGCGGGACTAGCGGAAGAGACCCAGTACTTC; CDR3 protein: CASSLAGLAEETQYF
D gene: TRBD1; J gene: TRBJ2-1; V gene: TRBV7-9; clone size: once; CDR3 DNA: TGTGCCAGCAGCTTAGCCGAGACAGGGGTGTTCGATGAGCAGTTCTTC; CDR3 protein: CASSLAETGVFDEQFF
D gene: -; J gene: TRBJ1-1; V gene: TRBV20-1; clone size: -; CDR3 DNA: TGCAGTGCGGGGACTGAAGCTTTCTTT; CDR3 protein: CSAGTEAFF
D gene: TRBD2; J gene: TRBJ2-3; V gene: TRBV27; clone size: -; CDR3 DNA: TGTGCCAGCAGTCGCCTAGGAGCGGGAGTGGCAGATACGCAGTATTTT; CDR3 protein: CASSRLGAGVADTQYF